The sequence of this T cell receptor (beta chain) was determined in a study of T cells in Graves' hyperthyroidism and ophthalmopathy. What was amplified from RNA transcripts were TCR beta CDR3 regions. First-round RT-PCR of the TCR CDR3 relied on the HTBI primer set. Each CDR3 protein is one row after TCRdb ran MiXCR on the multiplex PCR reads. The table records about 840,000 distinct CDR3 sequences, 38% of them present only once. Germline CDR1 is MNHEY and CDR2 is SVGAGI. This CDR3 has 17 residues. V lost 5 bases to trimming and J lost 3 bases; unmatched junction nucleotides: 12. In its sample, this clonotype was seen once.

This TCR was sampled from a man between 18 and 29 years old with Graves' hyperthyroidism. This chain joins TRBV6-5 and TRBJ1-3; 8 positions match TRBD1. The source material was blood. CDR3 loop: CASSPVGQGARGNTIYF. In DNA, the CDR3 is TGTGCCAGCAGTCCCGTAGGGCAGGGGGCGCGTGGAAACACCATATATTTT.